Detailed here is one T cell receptor beta chain. The data originate from a study of shared clonotypes between healthy human individuals. The table came from immunoSEQ multiplex PCR; TCRdb's copy has only in-frame clones and leaves some out. The table shows around 2,100,000 clones, with approximately 94% occurring only once. Trimming removed 4 bases from V and 4 bases from J, with 12 bases in between. This CDR3 is 13 amino acids long. Per the germline V gene, CDR1 is SGDLS and CDR2 is YYNGEE. It was CD45RO-negative cells, positively selected for CCR7, that made up naive CD8 cells, with terminally differentiated effector memory CD45RA+ cells excluded. The study enrolled healthy HIV-negative adults without recent acute infections or vaccinations as donors.

The clonotype originates from a man aged 18 to 30 in good health. Sequencing was done on a sample of naive CD8+ T cells sorted from blood. The chain employs TRBV9 and TRBJ2-7; D remains unclear. CDR3 nucleotide sequence: TGTGCCAGCAGCCCCGAGGACGGGTACGAGCAGTACTTC. Protein product: CASSPEDGYEQYF.